Each of the 14 T cell receptor beta chains below was sequenced from the same sample in a study of T cells expressing NK-cell markers. TCRdb processed the 5' RACE reads again and assigns one entry to each CDR3 protein, with no DNA. The listing records 500,000 to 700,000 distinct CDR3 sequences. The sequencing input was blood T cells: a sorted CD56 or NKG2C T cell subset, CD4+ or CD8+ T cells, or bulk PBMC T cells (not recorded which). The origin of the receptors is a man between 18 and 35 years old in good health.

The chain is built from TRBV12-3 or TRBV12-4 and TRBJ2-7; TCRdb outputs TRBD1, but without DNA this stays unchecked. The CDR3 has 13 amino acids. The CDR3 here is CASSSRGAREQYF.

This chain links TRBV29-1 with TRBJ2-3. This CDR3 contains 12 residues. The germline CDR1 and CDR2 sequences are SQVTM and ANQGSEA. The CDR3 protein is CSVTTSTDTQYF.

This chain connects TRBV20-1 to TRBJ2-1; the D call from TCRdb, TRBD2, cannot be confirmed without DNA. This CDR3 spans 18 amino acids. Germline V gene data show CDR1 as DFQATT and CDR2 as SNEGSKA (reference sequence). The CDR3 region is CSARGTPPGSSGVNEQFF.

J is TRBJ2-1 and V is TRBV5-6. The germline CDR1 and CDR2 sequences are SGHDT and YYEEEE. CDR3 length: 15 amino acids. The CDR3 sequence is CASSFVVSSYNEQFF. The full variable domain, rest sourced from reference TRBV5-6 and TRBJ2-1, is DAGVTQSPTHLIKTRGQQVTLRCSPKSGHDTVSWYQQALGQGPQFIFQYYEEEERQRGNFPDRFSGHQFPNYSSELNVNALLLGDSALYLCASSFVVSSYNEQFFGPGTRLTVL.

The chain carries TRBV30 and TRBJ1-6. Per germline, CDR1 GTSNPN and CDR2 SVGIG (reference sequence). The CDR3 has 13 residues. The CDR3 spells CAWSVQRDSPLHF.

V gene TRBV11-2 combines with J gene TRBJ2-2; TCRdb designates TRBD2, a call that cannot be tested without DNA. The germline gives CDR1 SGHAT, CDR2 FQNNGV. The CDR3 loop spans 15 amino acids. This CDR3 is CASRRGAGGSGELFF.

CDR3 sequence: CASSRQGPTKETQYF. J is TRBJ2-5 and V is TRBV3-1; TCRdb proposes TRBD1, but this gene call is untestable without DNA. Germline V gene lookup returns CDR1 LGHDT and CDR2 YNNKEL (reference sequence). The CDR3 contains 15 residues.

The chain has TRBV12-3 or TRBV12-4 and TRBJ1-5; TCRdb's D call of TRBD1 is untestable without DNA. This CDR3 is 14 amino acids long. The CDR3 loop is CASSPREYNQPQHF.

This rearrangement joins TRBV20-1 to TRBJ2-2; there is no DNA to check the TCRdb D call of TRBD2. The CDR3 extends over 17 amino acids. The germline V gene has CDR1 DFQATT and CDR2 SNEGSKA (reference sequence). CDR3 loop: CSARAAGTSLHTGELFF.

V gene TRBV27 combines with J gene TRBJ2-2; without DNA, the TCRdb call of TRBD1 cannot be checked. The CDR3 consists of 16 residues. Germline V gives CDR1 MNHEY, CDR2 SMNVEV (reference sequence). CDR3 sequence reads: CASSLSDDSYTGELFF.

V is TRBV12-3 or TRBV12-4 and J is TRBJ2-1; no DNA is available, so the TRBD2 call from TCRdb remains unchecked. This CDR3 region has 15 residues. The CDR3 region is CASTLTSGRANEQFF.

The chain is built from TRBV20-1 and TRBJ2-7; TCRdb returns TRBD1, unconfirmable since there is no DNA. The CDR3 is 14 amino acids. The germline V gene has CDR1 DFQATT and CDR2 SNEGSKA (reference sequence). CDR3 residues: CSARSPEGAAEQYF.

V is TRBV20-1 and J is TRBJ1-2; the D call from TCRdb, TRBD1, cannot be confirmed without DNA. There are 16 residues in the CDR3. The V gene's germline CDR1 is DFQATT and CDR2 SNEGSKA (reference sequence). The CDR3 reads CSAGPTGGVVQNGYTF.

The V and J genes are TRBV7-8 and TRBJ2-7; TCRdb calls TRBD1, which cannot be checked without DNA. The CDR3 length is 14 residues. Germline V CDR1 and CDR2: SGHVS, FQNEAQ. CDR3 in amino acids: CASTAGRTGNEQYF.